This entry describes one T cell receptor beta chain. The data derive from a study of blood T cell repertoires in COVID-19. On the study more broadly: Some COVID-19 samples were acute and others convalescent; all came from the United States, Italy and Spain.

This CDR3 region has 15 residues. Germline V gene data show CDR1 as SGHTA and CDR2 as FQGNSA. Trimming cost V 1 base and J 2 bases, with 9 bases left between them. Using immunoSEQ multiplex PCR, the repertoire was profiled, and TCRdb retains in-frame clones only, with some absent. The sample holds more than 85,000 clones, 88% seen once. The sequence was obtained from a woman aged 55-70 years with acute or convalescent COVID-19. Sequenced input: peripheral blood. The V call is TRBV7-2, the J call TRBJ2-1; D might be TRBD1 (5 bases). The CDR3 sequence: CASSLVAGTYNEQFF. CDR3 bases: TGTGCCAGCAGCTTAGTTGCAGGGACCTACAATGAGCAGTTCTTC.